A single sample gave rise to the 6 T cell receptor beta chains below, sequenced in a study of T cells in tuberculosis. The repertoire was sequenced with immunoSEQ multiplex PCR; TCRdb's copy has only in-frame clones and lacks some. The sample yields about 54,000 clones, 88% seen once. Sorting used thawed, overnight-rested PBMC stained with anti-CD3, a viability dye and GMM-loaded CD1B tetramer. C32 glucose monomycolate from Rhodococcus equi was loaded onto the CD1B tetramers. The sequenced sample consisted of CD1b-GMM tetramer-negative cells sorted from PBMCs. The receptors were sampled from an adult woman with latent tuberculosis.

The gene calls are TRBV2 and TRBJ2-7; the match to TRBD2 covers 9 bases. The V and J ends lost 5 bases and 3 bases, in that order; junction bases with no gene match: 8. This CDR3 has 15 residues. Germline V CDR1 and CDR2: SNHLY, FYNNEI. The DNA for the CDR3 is TGTGCCAGCAGTCGCCAACTAGCGGGCCGCTACGAGCAGTACTTC. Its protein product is CASSRQLAGRYEQYF.

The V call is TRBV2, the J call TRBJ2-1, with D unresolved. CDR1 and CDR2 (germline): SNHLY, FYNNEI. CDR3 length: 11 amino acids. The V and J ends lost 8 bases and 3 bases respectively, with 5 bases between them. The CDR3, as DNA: TGTGCCAGCGTGAGCTACAATGAGCAGTTCTTC. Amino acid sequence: CASVSYNEQFF.

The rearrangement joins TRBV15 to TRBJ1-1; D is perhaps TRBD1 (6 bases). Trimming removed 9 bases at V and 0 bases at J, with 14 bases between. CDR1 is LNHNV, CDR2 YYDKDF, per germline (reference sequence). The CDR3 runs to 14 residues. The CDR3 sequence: CATRPGAMNTEAFF. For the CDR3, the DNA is TGTGCCACGCGGCCAGGGGCAATGAACACTGAAGCTTTCTTT.

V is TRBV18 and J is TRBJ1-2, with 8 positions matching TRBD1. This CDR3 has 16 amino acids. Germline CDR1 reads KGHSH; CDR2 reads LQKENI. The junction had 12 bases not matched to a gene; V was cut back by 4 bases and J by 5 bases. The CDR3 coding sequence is TGTGCCAGCTCACGGAACTTGCAGGGGGCGCGGTATGGCTACACCTTC. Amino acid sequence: CASSRNLQGARYGYTF.

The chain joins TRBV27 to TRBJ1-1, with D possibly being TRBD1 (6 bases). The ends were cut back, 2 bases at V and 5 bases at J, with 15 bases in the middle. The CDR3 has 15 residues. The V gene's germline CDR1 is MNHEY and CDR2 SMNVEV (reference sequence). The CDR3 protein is CASSLPLGGRTEAFF. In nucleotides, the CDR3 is TGTGCCAGCAGTTTACCCCTCGGGGGGCGAACTGAAGCTTTCTTT.

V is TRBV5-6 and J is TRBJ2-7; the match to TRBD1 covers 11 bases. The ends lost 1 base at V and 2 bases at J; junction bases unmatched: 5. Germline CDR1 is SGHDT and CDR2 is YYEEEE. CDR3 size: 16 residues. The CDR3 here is CASSLMGGQGAYEQYF. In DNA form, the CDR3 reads TGTGCCAGCAGCTTGATGGGGGGACAGGGGGCCTACGAGCAGTACTTC.